One sample yielded the 25 T cell receptor beta chains listed below, sequenced in a study of cytomegalovirus exposure and HLA in healthy donors. The PCR had 60 Vbeta and 13 Jbeta primers. Using immunoSEQ multiplex PCR, the repertoire was profiled, and TCRdb retains in-frame clones only, with some absent. Listed are fewer than 150,000 clones; under 3.5% falls within the top ten. Sequenced: PBMCs. All receptors derive from a man in his forties in good health and CMV-seronegative.

The J gene is TRBJ2-2, the V gene TRBV2; 8 nucleotides align to TRBD1. The ends lost 5 bases at V and 5 bases at J; junction bases unmatched: 10. CDR1 SNHLY and CDR2 FYNNEI come from the germline V gene. The CDR3 spans 16 residues. The CDR3 here is CASSRGTGRGTGELFF. CDR3 nucleotide sequence: TGTGCCAGCAGTAGGGGGACAGGCAGGGGAACCGGGGAGCTGTTTTTT. The variable domain in full, with the rest retrieved from reference TRBV2 and TRBJ2-2, is EPEVTQTPSHQVTQMGQEVILRCVPISNHLYFYWYRQILGQKVEFLVSFYNNEISEKSEIFDDQFSVERPDGSNFTLKIRSTKLEDSAMYFCASSRGTGRGTGELFFGEGSRLTVL.

The J gene is TRBJ2-2, the V gene TRBV7-2; TRBD2 is a possible D gene (6 bases). V lost 6 bases and J lost 8, with 16 bases in between. The CDR3 is made up of 14 amino acids. Germline CDR1 reads SGHTA; CDR2 reads FQGNSA. For the CDR3, the DNA is TGTGCCAGCAGAACCCGACTAGTAGGTGGGGAGCTGTTTTTT. Translation gives CASRTRLVGGELFF.

The chain couples TRBV10-3 to TRBJ2-2; D is perhaps TRBD2 (6 bases). The CDR3 runs 17 residues. In germline, CDR1 is ENHRY, CDR2 SYGVKD. Trimming shortened V by 7 bases and J by 8 bases, and 26 bases separated the two germline ends. CDR3 in amino acids: CAITASGDRPNIGELFF. In DNA form, the CDR3 reads TGTGCCATCACCGCCTCGGGGGACCGCCCAAATATTGGGGAGCTGTTTTTT.

The CDR3 DNA reads as TGTGCCAGCAGCCACCTTGGACAGGGAGAGGAAAAACTGTTTTTT. Protein product: CASSHLGQGEEKLFF. This chain uses TRBV7-2 with TRBJ1-4; 8 nucleotides agree with TRBD1. The trim removed 5 bases at V and 8 bases at J, leaving 10 bases unmatched. The CDR3 has 15 residues. Germline CDR1 is SGHTA and CDR2 is FQGNSA.

This sequence joins TRBV11-2 and TRBJ2-2; D remains ambiguous. Trimming cost V 1 base and J 4 bases, with 13 bases left between them. Per germline, CDR1 SGHAT and CDR2 FQNNGV. CDR3 size: 16 residues. DNA of the CDR3: TGTGCCAGCAGCTTAGTGTCCGATCCGAGCACCGGGGAGCTGTTTTTT. Translation: CASSLVSDPSTGELFF. The full variable domain, its missing parts supplied by reference TRBV11-2 and TRBJ2-2, is EAGVAQSPRYKIIEKRQSVAFWCNPISGHATLYWYQQILGQGPKLLIQFQNNGVVDDSQLPKDRFSAERLKGVDSTLKIQPAKLEDSAVYLCASSLVSDPSTGELFFGEGSRLTVL.

CDR3 nucleotides: TGTGCCAGCAGCCTAAGAAACGGAGAGACCCAGTACTTC. Protein sequence: CASSLRNGETQYF. The rearrangement joins TRBV5-6 to TRBJ2-5; D unresolved. In germline, CDR1 is SGHDT, CDR2 YYEEEE. Trimming pared 4 bases from V and 4 bases from J, leaving 11 bases between. The CDR3 is 13 amino acids. Drawing the rest from reference TRBV5-6 and TRBJ2-5, the complete variable domain is DAGVTQSPTHLIKTRGQQVTLRCSPKSGHDTVSWYQQALGQGPQFIFQYYEEEERQRGNFPDRFSGHQFPNYSSELNVNALLLGDSALYLCASSLRNGETQYFGPGTRLLVL.

J is TRBJ1-2 and V is TRBV29-1; 7 bases line up with TRBD1. V was clipped by 7 bases and J by 7 bases; unmatched bases: 6. This CDR3 contains 11 residues. Germline-derived CDR1 and CDR2 are SQVTM and ANQGSEA. CDR3 amino acids: CSAWTGGGYTF. The DNA of the CDR3 is TGCAGCGCCTGGACAGGAGGTGGCTACACCTTC.

This sequence joins TRBV29-1 and TRBJ1-1, with D possibly TRBD1 on 6 matching bases. Germline V gene data show CDR1 as SQVTM and CDR2 as ANQGSEA. CDR3 length: 12 residues. V lost 4 bases, J lost 1 base, and 7 bases lay in between. The CDR3 nucleotides are TGCAGCGTTGTGGGGGCGAACACTGAAGCTTTCTTT. Amino acid sequence: CSVVGANTEAFF.

Here the CDR3 reads CSAGTANEKLFF. Here the CDR3 DNA reads TGCAGCGCCGGGACAGCGAATGAAAAACTGTTTTTT. This chain links TRBV29-1 with TRBJ1-4, with 7 bases lining up with TRBD1. After removal of 7 bases from V and 5 bases from J, the junction contained 4 bases not matched to a gene. There are 12 residues in the CDR3. Germline values: CDR1 SQVTM, CDR2 ANQGSEA.

The chain uses TRBV2 and TRBJ1-1; a weak D match, TRBD1 (5 bases). The CDR3 contains 12 residues. Germline CDR1 is SNHLY and CDR2 is FYNNEI. Trimming left V 4 bases short and J 3 bases short, with 6 bases between. The DNA of the CDR3 is TGTGCCAGCAGTGCAGGGTACACTGAAGCTTTCTTT. This encodes CASSAGYTEAFF.

The V gene is TRBV7-3, the J gene TRBJ2-2; 8 nucleotides align to TRBD2. Germline values: CDR1 SGHTA, CDR2 FQGTGA. V shed 0 bases and J 3 bases; nucleotides not matched to a gene: 3. The CDR3 loop spans 16 amino acids. The CDR3 spells CASSLTAGAYTGELFF. The CDR3 nucleotides read TGTGCCAGCAGCTTAACAGCGGGGGCCTACACCGGGGAGCTGTTTTTT.

This chain connects TRBV5-1 to TRBJ2-1, with D tentatively TRBD1 (5 bases). V lost 6 bases, J lost 8 bases, and 9 bases lay in between. Germline V lookup: CDR1 SGHRS, CDR2 YFSETQ. There are 11 residues in the CDR3. CDR3 amino acids: CASNWGHEQFF. For the CDR3, the DNA is TGCGCCAGCAACTGGGGCCATGAGCAGTTCTTC.

V usage is TRBV29-1 and J usage is TRBJ2-7; D might be TRBD1 (5 bases). The germline gives CDR1 SQVTM, CDR2 ANQGSEA. V lost 4 bases and J 2 bases, leaving 6 bases between the germline ends. CDR3 length equals 11 residues. This CDR3 reads CSVVTAYEQYF. The CDR3 coding sequence is TGCAGCGTTGTGACAGCCTACGAGCAGTACTTC.

The chain combines TRBV7-2 with TRBJ2-3; the D is unclear. The CDR3 extends over 14 amino acids. Trimming left V 5 bases short and J 0 bases short, with 9 bases between. The germline V gene has CDR1 SGHTA and CDR2 FQGNSA. The CDR3 DNA reads as TGTGCCAGCAGCCTACCGACTAGCACAGATACGCAGTATTTT. This gives the protein CASSLPTSTDTQYF.

The chain carries TRBV29-1 and TRBJ1-1; perhaps TRBD1 as D (5 bases). CDR3 length: 14 amino acids. The V and J ends lost 6 bases and 1 base respectively, with 15 bases between them. Germline V CDR1 and CDR2: SQVTM, ANQGSEA. The CDR3 here is CSVTARDPNTEAFF. The CDR3 DNA reads TGCAGCGTGACGGCCAGGGATCCGAACACTGAAGCTTTCTTT.

The CDR3 spells CASKRDFLNIQYF. The CDR3, as DNA: TGTGCCAGCAAGAGGGATTTCTTAAACATTCAGTACTTC. V and J are TRBV2 and TRBJ2-4, with D perhaps matching TRBD2 (5 bases). The V and J ends lost 7 bases and 6 bases respectively, with 13 bases between them. The CDR3 has 13 residues. CDR1 SNHLY and CDR2 FYNNEI come from the germline V gene.

This rearrangement joins TRBV5-6 to TRBJ1-1, with unresolved D. The CDR3 runs to 17 residues. The V end was cut by 1 base, the J end by 2 bases, with 18 bases between. CDR1 and CDR2 (germline): SGHDT, YYEEEE. In DNA, the CDR3 is TGTGCCAGCAGCTTGCTAATGTTAGTCGAAGTTAACACTGAAGCTTTCTTT. Protein: CASSLLMLVEVNTEAFF. The variable domain in full, completed from reference TRBV5-6 and TRBJ1-1, reads DAGVTQSPTHLIKTRGQQVTLRCSPKSGHDTVSWYQQALGQGPQFIFQYYEEEERQRGNFPDRFSGHQFPNYSSELNVNALLLGDSALYLCASSLLMLVEVNTEAFFGQGTRLTVV.

The chain employs TRBV27 and TRBJ2-1; 8 bases agree with TRBD1. V gave up 8 bases and J gave up 5 bases; unmatched junction bases: 11. CDR1 MNHEY and CDR2 SMNVEV come from the germline V gene (reference sequence). CDR3 length equals 15 residues. The CDR3 protein is CASGTGQVVDNEQFF. The CDR3, as DNA: TGTGCCAGCGGGACGGGACAGGTAGTTGACAATGAGCAGTTCTTC.

The chain uses TRBV7-2 and TRBJ2-1; tentative D call: TRBD2 (5 bases). The germline V gene encodes CDR1 SGHTA and CDR2 FQGNSA. Deletions cut 7 bases from V and 5 bases from J, with 12 bases between. The CDR3 extends over 13 amino acids. CDR3 sequence reads: CASKGGPNNEQFF. The CDR3 region has the DNA TGTGCCAGCAAAGGAGGCCCAAACAATGAGCAGTTCTTC.

The chain is built from TRBV4-2 and TRBJ2-1; D is possibly TRBD1 (5 bases). Trimming shortened V by 0 bases and J by 0 bases, and 21 bases separated the two germline ends. This CDR3 spans 20 amino acids. CDR1 and CDR2 (germline): LGHNA, YNFKEQ. The DNA of the CDR3 is TGTGCCAGCAGCCAAGATCTCGCGACAGACATCTTAAGCTCCTACAATGAGCAGTTCTTC. This codes for CASSQDLATDILSSYNEQFF.

CDR3 nucleotides: TGTGCCAGTAGCTCAGACAGGGGGCTGGCAGATACGCAGTATTTT. It yields the protein CASSSDRGLADTQYF. The V and J genes are TRBV19 and TRBJ2-3, with 10 bases aligning to TRBD1. Germline lookup yields CDR1 LNHDA and CDR2 SQIVND (reference sequence). The V gene end was trimmed by 6 bases and the J gene end by 4 bases; junction bases not matched to a gene: 7. The CDR3 covers 15 residues. Based on the CDR3 plus reference TRBV19 and TRBJ2-3, the full variable domain is DGGITQSPKYLFRKEGQNVTLSCEQNLNHDAMYWYRQDPGQGLRLIYYSQIVNDFQKGDIAEGYSVSREKKESFPLTVTSAQKNPTAFYLCASSSDRGLADTQYFGPGTRLTVL.

DNA for the CDR3: TGTGCCAGCAGCCTCGCTGGGGGGAAAACCAAAAACATTCAGTACTTC. The encoded protein is CASSLAGGKTKNIQYF. The gene calls are TRBV7-2 and TRBJ2-4; a weak D match, TRBD2 (6 bases). The CDR3 runs to 16 residues. Germline CDR1 and CDR2: SGHTA and FQGNSA. V was clipped by 5 bases and J by 2 bases, with 16 bases between them.

The J gene is TRBJ2-5, the V gene TRBV19; weak D call: TRBD1 (5 bases). CDR1 LNHDA and CDR2 SQIVND come from the germline V gene (reference sequence). V lost 6 bases to trimming and J lost 5 bases, with 13 bases between them. The CDR3 covers 13 residues. CDR3 amino acids: CASRGAVGETQYF. The CDR3 bases are TGTGCCAGTAGAGGGGCCGTAGGGGAGACCCAGTACTTC.

V gene TRBV9 combines with J gene TRBJ1-2; maybe TRBD1 (5 bases). Trimming took off 3 bases at V and 3 bases at J, with 9 bases between the two ends. This CDR3 is built from 13 residues. CDR1 and CDR2 (germline): SGDLS, YYNGEE. This CDR3 reads CASSAREDYGYTF. The DNA for the CDR3 is TGTGCCAGCAGCGCCAGGGAAGACTATGGCTACACCTTC. The whole variable domain, filled in from reference TRBV9 and TRBJ1-2, reads DSGVTQTPKHLITATGQRVTLRCSPRSGDLSVYWYQQSLDQGLQFLIQYYNGEERAKGNILERFSAQQFPDLHSELNLSSLELGDSALYFCASSAREDYGYTFGSGTRLTVV.

This chain links TRBV6-4 with TRBJ1-1, with D possibly matching TRBD1 (5 bases). Germline-derived CDR1 and CDR2 are MRHNA and SNTAGT. This CDR3 comprises 13 residues. The V gene lost 0 bases and the J gene lost 4 bases, with 6 bases spanning the gap. CDR3 DNA sequence: TGTGCCAGCAGTGACTCCCAGGGCACTGAAGCTTTCTTT. Translation gives CASSDSQGTEAFF.